This T cell receptor (beta chain) was captured in a study of blood T cell repertoires in COVID-19. Turning to the study itself: T cells, B-cell-depleted T cells, or PBMCs provided the cDNA or gDNA that served as material.

The CDR3 is 15 residues long. Per the germline V gene, CDR1 is SGHTA and CDR2 is FQGTGA. V lost 5 bases, J lost 1 base, and 2 bases stayed unmatched. Data came from immunoSEQ multiplex PCR; TCRdb stores just in-frame clones and leaves some out. The sample has around 75,000 clones; approximately 90% are singletons. The table lists this clone with a few counts. This TCR derives from a human donor in a cohort sampled during active COVID-19. Sequenced sample: peripheral blood. The rearrangement links TRBV7-3 to TRBJ2-1; TRBD2 matches 10 bases. CDR3 DNA: TGTGCCAGCAGCGAGCGGGAGGGGTCCTACAATGAGCAGTTCTTC. Amino acid sequence: CASSEREGSYNEQFF.